A single sample is the source of the 8 T cell receptor beta chains below, sequenced in a study of T cells in narcolepsy. TCRdb's copy holds only in-frame clones and misses some; the assay was immunoSEQ multiplex PCR. The sample includes approximately 35,000 clones, around 80% of them seen just once. The specimen was memory (CD45RA-) CD4+ T cells from blood. The receptors here all came from a human donor in good health.

This chain joins TRBV5-4 and TRBJ1-4, with TRBD1 matching over 8 bases. CDR1 is SGHNT and CDR2 is YYREEE in the germline V gene (reference sequence). The trim removed 2 bases at V and 7 bases at J, leaving 1 base unmatched. The CDR3 runs 13 residues. CDR3 bases: TGTGCCAGCAGCTTAGGACAGGGTGAAAAACTGTTTTTT. Translated, it gives CASSLGQGEKLFF.

The chain combines TRBV11-2 with TRBJ2-5; a possible D gene is TRBD1 (6 bases). The J call is uncertain, as TRBJ2-7 better fits the DNA end. CDR1 and CDR2 (germline): SGHAT, FQNNGV. This CDR3 is 15 amino acids long. CDR3 protein: CASSLGRDKLYEQYF. In DNA form, the CDR3 reads TGTGCCAGCAGCTTAGGCCGGGACAAGCTCTACGAGCAGTACTTC.

This sequence joins TRBV15 and TRBJ1-1, with 9 bases that match TRBD1. The CDR3 has 15 amino acids. V lost 1 base to trimming and J lost 4 bases; unmatched junction nucleotides: 4. Germline CDR1 reads LNHNV; CDR2 reads YYDKDF (reference sequence). The CDR3 sequence: CATSRGTTGGTEAFF. CDR3 bases: TGTGCCACCAGCAGAGGGACGACAGGGGGCACTGAAGCTTTCTTT.

The chain has TRBV28 and TRBJ1-3; possible D gene TRBD1, 6 bases. V dropped 4 bases and J dropped 2 bases, with 12 bases sitting between them. From germline, CDR1 is MDHEN and CDR2 SYDVKM. The CDR3 totals 15 residues. The chain's CDR3 is CASSSGTRPGNTIYF. The CDR3, as DNA: TGTGCCAGCAGTTCTGGGACACGCCCTGGAAACACCATATATTTT.

This chain connects TRBV7-3 to TRBJ2-1; TRBD1 aligns across 10 bases. V was clipped by 5 bases and J by 8 bases; unmatched bases: 15. The CDR3 runs 17 residues. Germline V gene sequence: CDR1 SGHTA, CDR2 FQGTGA. The CDR3 loop is CASSPYGGQGGRDEQFF. CDR3 sequence (DNA): TGTGCCAGCAGCCCATACGGAGGACAGGGGGGACGGGATGAGCAGTTCTTC.

This clone was detected only a few times. This rearrangement joins TRBV6-6 to TRBJ1-3; D not certain. From germline, CDR1 is MNHNY and CDR2 SVGAGI (reference sequence). The CDR3 runs to 14 residues. V shed 0 bases and J shed 2 bases, with 5 bases lying between them. The CDR3 region is CASSYSEAGNTIYF. The CDR3 DNA reads as TGTGCCAGCAGTTACTCGGAGGCTGGAAACACCATATATTTT.

The chain employs TRBV7-2 and TRBJ2-1; a weak D match, TRBD2 (6 bases). Trimming stripped 8 bases from V and 8 bases from J, with 16 bases between. The CDR3 contains 13 residues. The germline CDR1 and CDR2 sequences are SGHTA and FQGNSA. The CDR3 DNA is TGTGCCAGCCGGGACTCCGGCACCCATGAGCAGTTCTTC. This translates into CASRDSGTHEQFF.

The chain is built from TRBV6-5 and TRBJ1-1, with D unresolved. This CDR3 spans 14 amino acids. V shed 2 bases and J shed 1 base, with 8 bases lying between them. Germline CDR1 is MNHEY and CDR2 is SVGAGI. DNA of the CDR3: TGTGCCAGCAGTTACCAGACGGAGAACACTGAAGCTTTCTTT. It translates to CASSYQTENTEAFF.